The 26 T cell receptor beta chains listed next were all sequenced from one sample in a study of shared clonotypes between healthy human individuals (dated by TCRdb to 2019 to 2021). Receptor amplification or capture employed the immunoSEQ multiplex PCR assay. Not all clones reach the TCRdb copy of this immuneACCESS table, which keeps in-frame sequences only. Checked studies attribute under half of the gap to unresolved V genes and leave the rest unexplained. The sample table lists approximately 2.1 million clones, 85% to 95% of them with a count of one. About 0.41% of the sample is in the top ten clones. The sequencing sample was made of naive CD4+ T cells from PBMCs. The sample's cell subset or site, from its label and the paper: CD45RA+ positively selected. The source of these receptors is a man between 18 and 29 years old in good health. Some clones in this sample may be carry-over from other donors' samples.

Only one count was recorded for this clone. V gene TRBV9 combines with J gene TRBJ2-7; 13 bases are shared with TRBD2. The CDR3 totals 16 residues. Germline V CDR1 and CDR2: SGDLS, YYNGEE. V gave up 5 bases and J gave up 1 base; unmatched junction bases: 6. Here the CDR3 reads CASSQLAGGLSYEQYF. The CDR3 nucleotides read TGTGCCAGCAGTCAACTAGCGGGAGGGTTATCCTACGAGCAGTACTTC.

This clone appeared once. This sequence joins TRBV20-1 and TRBJ2-1, with 10 bases lining up with TRBD2. The germline CDR1 and CDR2 sequences are DFQATT and SNEGSKA (reference sequence). V was clipped by 7 bases and J by 7 bases; unmatched bases: 1. The CDR3 runs to 11 residues. DNA of the CDR3: TGCAGTGTAGCGGGGGGAAATGAGCAGTTCTTC. Translation: CSVAGGNEQFF.

The chain has TRBV6-1 and TRBJ2-3, with D possibly being TRBD2 (5 bases). This CDR3 has 16 amino acids. Trimming left V 2 bases short and J 4 bases short, with 16 bases between. The germline V gene encodes CDR1 MNHNS and CDR2 SASEGT. The CDR3 region is CASSEHGVLSPDTQYF. The CDR3 nucleotides are TGTGCCAGCAGTGAACACGGGGTCCTGAGTCCAGATACGCAGTATTTT.

This chain uses TRBV28 with TRBJ1-1, with TRBD1 as a possible D gene (5 bases). Germline assignment: CDR1 MDHEN and CDR2 SYDVKM. Trimming took off 3 bases at V and 11 bases at J, with 19 bases between the two ends. The CDR3 runs to 14 residues. The CDR3 is CASSFESYQGEAFF. The CDR3 DNA is TGTGCCAGCAGTTTTGAGTCGTATCAGGGTGAGGCTTTCTTT.

This chain connects TRBV5-6 to TRBJ1-2, with TRBD1 matching over 7 bases. In germline, CDR1 is SGHDT, CDR2 YYEEEE. With V trimmed by 4 bases and J by 4 bases, 22 bases remained unmatched. This CDR3 region has 19 residues. The CDR3 nucleotides are TGTGCCAGCAGCCCTCCTGATCCTTGGGACAGCCCGACTTTCTATGGCTACACCTTC. This gives the protein CASSPPDPWDSPTFYGYTF. Drawing the rest from reference TRBV5-6 and TRBJ1-2, the complete variable domain is DAGVTQSPTHLIKTRGQQVTLRCSPKSGHDTVSWYQQALGQGPQFIFQYYEEEERQRGNFPDRFSGHQFPNYSSELNVNALLLGDSALYLCASSPPDPWDSPTFYGYTFGSGTRLTVV.

This chain joins TRBV6-6 and TRBJ2-5, with no clear D. The CDR3 has 13 residues. Trimming removed 2 bases from V and 7 bases from J, with 11 bases in between. Germline lookup yields CDR1 MNHNY and CDR2 SVGAGI (reference sequence). CDR3 protein: CASSYPTYPTQYF. For the CDR3, the DNA is TGTGCCAGCAGTTACCCGACATACCCGACCCAGTACTTC.

V gene TRBV6-1 combines with J gene TRBJ2-2, with D possibly TRBD2 on 6 matching bases. The germline CDR1 and CDR2 sequences are MNHNS and SASEGT. The CDR3 is made up of 15 amino acids. Deletions cut 6 bases from V and 0 bases from J, with 11 bases between. The CDR3 region has the DNA TGTGCCAGCAGGCGGGACGCCGCGAACACCGGGGAGCTGTTTTTT. It encodes CASRRDAANTGELFF.

The chain links TRBV19 to TRBJ2-5; tentative D call: TRBD2 (5 bases). The germline gives CDR1 LNHDA, CDR2 SQIVND (reference sequence). Trimming left V 1 base short and J 2 bases short, with 17 bases between. The CDR3 length is 17 residues. CDR3 in amino acids: CASSIVGGSWRQETQYF. In DNA form, the CDR3 reads TGTGCCAGTAGTATAGTTGGCGGAAGCTGGAGGCAAGAGACCCAGTACTTC. The full variable domain, with the rest looked up from reference TRBV19 and TRBJ2-5, is DGGITQSPKYLFRKEGQNVTLSCEQNLNHDAMYWYRQDPGQGLRLIYYSQIVNDFQKGDIAEGYSVSREKKESFPLTVTSAQKNPTAFYLCASSIVGGSWRQETQYFGPGTRLLVL.

This chain connects TRBV7-2 to TRBJ2-7, with 11 bases identical to TRBD2. CDR1 and CDR2 (germline): SGHTA, FQGNSA. The CDR3 runs 16 residues. Trimming at V came to 2 bases and at J to 2 bases, leaving 5 bases not matched to a gene. CDR3 region: CASSLSSTSGTYEQYF. Here the CDR3 DNA reads TGTGCCAGCAGCTTATCATCGACTAGCGGGACCTACGAGCAGTACTTC.

The chain links TRBV5-4 to TRBJ2-7, with 10 bases lining up with TRBD1. The CDR3 has 15 amino acids. With 4 bases clipped from V and 1 base from J, the junction kept 5 bases outside the gene matches. Germline-derived CDR1 and CDR2 are SGHNT and YYREEE (reference sequence). The chain's CDR3 is CASSGGQGWSYEQYF. CDR3 DNA: TGTGCCAGCAGCGGGGGACAGGGGTGGTCCTACGAGCAGTACTTC.

This chain uses TRBV5-6 with TRBJ1-2; TRBD1 is a possible D gene (5 bases). Germline CDR1 is SGHDT and CDR2 is YYEEEE. V was trimmed by 3 bases and J by 8 bases, leaving 14 bases between them. This CDR3 contains 13 residues. Here the CDR3 reads CASSWDGSQGYTF. The DNA for the CDR3 is TGTGCCAGCAGCTGGGACGGGAGCCAGGGCTACACCTTC.

J is TRBJ1-2 and V is TRBV10-3, with D perhaps matching TRBD1 (6 bases). CDR1 and CDR2 from the germline V gene are ENHRY and SYGVKD. This CDR3 has 15 amino acids. The V end was cut by 0 bases, the J end by 2 bases, with 10 bases between. CDR3 in amino acids: CAISESRGPNYGYTF. The CDR3 DNA sequence: TGTGCCATCAGTGAGTCCAGGGGTCCGAACTATGGCTACACCTTC.

The V and J genes are TRBV28 and TRBJ2-3; perhaps TRBD2 as D (6 bases). Germline V lookup: CDR1 MDHEN, CDR2 SYDVKM. V lost 3 bases to trimming and J lost 1 base, with 11 bases between them. The CDR3 sequence is 15 residues long. Written as DNA, the CDR3 is TGTGCCAGCAGTTTGGTAGGGACTCGCACAGATACGCAGTATTTT. As protein: CASSLVGTRTDTQYF.

This clone was seen more than once but under ten times. The genes are TRBV30 and TRBJ1-1, with a weak D call TRBD1 (6 bases). Germline V CDR1 and CDR2: GTSNPN, SVGIG (reference sequence). Trimming stripped 2 bases from V and 2 bases from J, with 9 bases between. The CDR3 is 13 amino acids. Written as DNA, the CDR3 is TGTGCCTGGAGTAAACAGGGAAACACTGAAGCTTTCTTT. Protein product: CAWSKQGNTEAFF.

The CDR3 is CSVEIQGPGTDTQYF. The CDR3 DNA sequence: TGCAGCGTGGAGATACAGGGACCTGGCACAGATACGCAGTATTTT. J is TRBJ2-3 and V is TRBV29-1; D might be TRBD1 (6 bases). The germline V gene encodes CDR1 SQVTM and CDR2 ANQGSEA. CDR3 length equals 15 residues. Trimming removed 6 bases from V and 1 base from J, with 17 bases in between.

The gene calls are TRBV28 and TRBJ1-5; 8 bases line up with TRBD1. Per germline, CDR1 MDHEN and CDR2 SYDVKM. Unmatched junction bases numbered 5, after V lost 3 bases and J lost 4 bases. There are 15 residues in the CDR3. This chain's CDR3 is CASSFPGTGNQPQHF. CDR3 bases: TGTGCCAGCAGTTTCCCCGGGACAGGAAATCAGCCCCAGCATTTT. The variable domain in full, with the rest retrieved from reference TRBV28 and TRBJ1-5, is DVKVTQSSRYLVKRTGEKVFLECVQDMDHENMFWYRQDPGLGLRLIYFSYDVKMKEKGDIPEGYSVSREKKERFSLILESASTNQTSMYLCASSFPGTGNQPQHFGDGTRLSIL.

The rearrangement uses TRBV28 and TRBJ2-1, with 9 bases lining up with TRBD2. The CDR3 is made up of 15 amino acids. Germline CDR1 is MDHEN and CDR2 is SYDVKM. V trimming: 10 bases; J trimming: 7 bases; junction bases outside the gene matches: 14. In DNA form, the CDR3 reads TGTGCCACGACCCCTAGCGGGACACTTGGGAATGAGCAGTTCTTC. This gives the protein CATTPSGTLGNEQFF.

The V gene is TRBV6-5, the J gene TRBJ2-5; the D gene is possibly TRBD2 (6 bases). V was shortened by 6 bases and J by 5 bases, with 16 bases between the two germline ends. CDR3 length equals 14 residues. The germline CDR1 and CDR2 sequences are MNHEY and SVGAGI. The CDR3 spells CASRYPGVPETQYF. The CDR3 nucleotides are TGTGCCAGCAGGTATCCGGGGGTCCCGGAGACCCAGTACTTC.

The genes are TRBV5-5 and TRBJ2-7, with 8 nucleotides matching TRBD2. Germline CDR1 and CDR2: SGHKS and YYEKEE (reference sequence). Trimming took 4 bases from V and 2 from J; bases not matched to a gene: 11. This CDR3 is 16 amino acids long. CDR3 sequence reads: CASSPSGGRETYEQYF. The CDR3 DNA is TGTGCCAGCAGCCCCTCGGGGGGGCGCGAAACCTACGAGCAGTACTTC.

The rearrangement joins TRBV25-1 to TRBJ2-5; D gene uncertain. The V gene lost 0 bases and the J gene lost 4 bases, with 18 bases spanning the gap. Germline V gives CDR1 MGHDK, CDR2 SYGVNS. CDR3 size: 17 residues. The CDR3 here is CASSEYADGYFRETQYF. The CDR3 DNA sequence: TGTGCCAGCAGTGAATATGCGGATGGGTATTTTAGAGAGACCCAGTACTTC.

This clone was found once. The chain uses TRBV6-6 and TRBJ1-1; TRBD1 matches 8 bases. Germline assignment: CDR1 MNHNY and CDR2 SVGAGI (reference sequence). The CDR3 runs to 16 residues. V trimming: 2 bases; J trimming: 4 bases; junction bases outside the gene matches: 9. The CDR3 spells CASSYRIDRGGTEAFF. The CDR3 nucleotides are TGTGCCAGCAGTTACCGGATCGACAGGGGAGGCACTGAAGCTTTCTTT.

This sequence joins TRBV7-8 and TRBJ2-4; possible D gene TRBD2, 6 bases. The CDR3 has 18 residues. The germline CDR1 and CDR2 sequences are SGHVS and FQNEAQ. With 3 bases removed from V and 3 bases from J, the gap between germline ends came to 21 bases. CDR3 DNA: TGTGCCAGCAGCTTGACCCGTCGGGACTCCGCGGTCAAAAACATTCAGTACTTC. Protein product: CASSLTRRDSAVKNIQYF. The variable domain in full, completed from reference TRBV7-8 and TRBJ2-4, reads GAGVSQSPRYKVAKRGQDVALRCDPISGHVSLFWYQQALGQGPEFLTYFQNEAQLDKSGLPSDRFFAERPEGSVSTLKIQRTQQEDSAVYLCASSLTRRDSAVKNIQYFGAGTRLSVL.

The chain joins TRBV2 to TRBJ2-3, with TRBD2 matching 9 bases. This CDR3 comprises 15 residues. Germline-derived CDR1 and CDR2 are SNHLY and FYNNEI. Unmatched junction bases numbered 9, after V lost 6 bases and J lost 5 bases. The CDR3 here is CASRGLTSGGDTQYF. As DNA, the CDR3 is TGTGCCAGCAGGGGACTGACTAGCGGAGGAGATACGCAGTATTTT.

The chain employs TRBV7-2 and TRBJ2-1; D is tentatively TRBD1 or TRBD2 (5 bases each). Germline-derived CDR1 and CDR2 are SGHTA and FQGNSA. This CDR3 has 14 amino acids. V lost 0 bases to trimming and J lost 13 bases, with 16 bases between them. The CDR3 region is CASSLAHKGPHQFF. In DNA form, the CDR3 reads TGTGCCAGCAGCTTAGCTCATAAGGGACCCCACCAGTTCTTC.

This clone appeared a single time. This chain connects TRBV7-3 to TRBJ2-3; D may match TRBD1 or TRBD2 (5 bases each). The V gene's germline CDR1 is SGHTA and CDR2 FQGTGA. Trimming pared 5 bases from V and 1 base from J, leaving 13 bases between. The CDR3 loop spans 15 amino acids. CDR3 nucleotides: TGTGCCAGCAGCGAGTGGGGGTTGGGCACAGATACGCAGTATTTT. Translation: CASSEWGLGTDTQYF.

This sequence joins TRBV27 and TRBJ2-5; 9 positions agree with TRBD1. Trimming cost V 5 bases and J 5 bases; bases outside gene matches: 3. There are 13 residues in the CDR3. Germline V CDR1 and CDR2: MNHEY, SMNVEV (reference sequence). CDR3 coding DNA: TGTGCCAGCAGTACAGGGGGCCGGGAGACCCAGTACTTC. Encoded protein: CASSTGGRETQYF.